This TCR beta chain was observed in a study of CD8 T cells in ankylosing spondylitis. Findings and limits, study-wide: From matched ankylosing spondylitis synovial fluid, disease-linked clones were reportedly recovered at significantly enriched levels. What appeared characteristic of ankylosing spondylitis blood was a TCR beta motif of eight highly homologous variants.

TCRdb independently ran MiXCR on the 5' RACE reads; one entry per CDR3 protein. The sample includes about 260,000 distinct CDR3 sequences, around 20% seen only once; the top ten take around 8%. Note on this clonotype: The antigen remains undetermined.

Germline assignment: CDR1 SGHRS and CDR2 YFSETQ. CDR3 length equals 14 residues. Trimming removed 6 bases at V and 0 bases at J, with 10 bases between. The chain has TRBV5-1 and TRBJ2-1; tentative D call: TRBD1 (5 bases). This sequence originates from a male donor with ankylosing spondylitis or in good health (not recorded which). Sequencing was performed on blood, either unsorted or a sorted T cell fraction (not recorded which). CDR3 region: CASTKGNSYNEQFF. CDR3 nucleotide sequence: TGCGCCAGCACGAAGGGGAACTCCTACAATGAGCAGTTCTTC.